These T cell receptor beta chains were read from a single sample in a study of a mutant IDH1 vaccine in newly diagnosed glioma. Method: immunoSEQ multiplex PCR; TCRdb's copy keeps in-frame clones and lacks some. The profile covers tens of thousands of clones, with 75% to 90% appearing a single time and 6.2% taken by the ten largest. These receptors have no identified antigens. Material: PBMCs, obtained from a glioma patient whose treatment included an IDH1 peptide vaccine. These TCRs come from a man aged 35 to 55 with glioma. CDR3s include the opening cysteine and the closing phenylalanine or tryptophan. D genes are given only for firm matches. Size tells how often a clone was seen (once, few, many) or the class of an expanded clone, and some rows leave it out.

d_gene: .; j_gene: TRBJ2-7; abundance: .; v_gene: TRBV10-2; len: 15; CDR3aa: CASSDQGRGGYEQYF; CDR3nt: TGCGCCAGCAGCGACCAGGGGCGGGGTGGCTACGAGCAGTACTTC
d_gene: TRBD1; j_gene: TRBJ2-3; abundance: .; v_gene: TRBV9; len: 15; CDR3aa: CASSVVTGGADTQYF; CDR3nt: TGTGCCAGCAGCGTAGTAACAGGGGGCGCAGATACGCAGTATTTT
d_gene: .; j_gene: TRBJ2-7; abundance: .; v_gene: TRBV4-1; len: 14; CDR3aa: CASSQKEGGHEQYF; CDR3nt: TGCGCCAGCAGCCAAAAAGAGGGCGGCCACGAGCAGTACTTC
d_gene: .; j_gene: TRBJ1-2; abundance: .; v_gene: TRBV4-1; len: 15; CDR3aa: CASSLHSTYRDGYTF; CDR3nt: TGCGCCAGCAGCCTTCACAGCACTTATAGGGATGGCTACACCTTC
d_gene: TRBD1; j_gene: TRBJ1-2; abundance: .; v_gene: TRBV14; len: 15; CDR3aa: CASSQYPGQGYGYTF; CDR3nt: TGTGCCAGCAGCCAATACCCCGGACAGGGCTATGGCTACACCTTC
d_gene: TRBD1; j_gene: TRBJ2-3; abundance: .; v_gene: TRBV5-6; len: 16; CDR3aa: CASSLAYRGISDTQYF; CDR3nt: TGTGCCAGCAGCTTGGCCTACAGGGGGATTTCGGATACGCAGTATTTT
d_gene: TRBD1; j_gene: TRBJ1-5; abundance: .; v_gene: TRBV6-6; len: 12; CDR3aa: CASGQGDQPQHF; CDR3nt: TGTGCCAGCGGACAGGGGGATCAGCCCCAGCATTTT
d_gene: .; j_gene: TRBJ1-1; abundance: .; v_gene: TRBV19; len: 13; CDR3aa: CASSVGRNTEAFF; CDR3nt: TGTGCCAGTTCTGTGGGTCGGAACACTGAAGCTTTCTTT
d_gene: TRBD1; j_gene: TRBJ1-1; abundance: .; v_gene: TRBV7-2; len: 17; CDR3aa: CASRQWSQGVVRTEAFF; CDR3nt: TGTGCCAGCAGGCAGTGGTCCCAGGGGGTGGTCAGAACTGAAGCTTTCTTT
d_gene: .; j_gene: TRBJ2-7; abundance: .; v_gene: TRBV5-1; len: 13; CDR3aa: CASSSASSYEQYF; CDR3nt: TGCGCCAGCAGCTCGGCAAGCTCCTACGAGCAGTACTTC
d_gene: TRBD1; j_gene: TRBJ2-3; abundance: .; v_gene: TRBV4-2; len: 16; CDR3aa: CASSQLRRGRTDTQYF; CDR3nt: TGTGCCAGCAGCCAACTCCGAAGGGGGCGCACAGATACGCAGTATTTT
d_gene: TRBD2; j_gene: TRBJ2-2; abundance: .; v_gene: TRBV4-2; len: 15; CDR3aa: CASRGDYSNTGELFF; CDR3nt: TGTGCCAGCAGAGGGGACTACTCGAACACCGGGGAGCTGTTTTTT
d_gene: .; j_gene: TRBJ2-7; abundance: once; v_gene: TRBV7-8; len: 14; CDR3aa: CASTNQGGAYEQYF; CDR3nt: TGTGCCAGCACTAATCAGGGGGGAGCCTACGAGCAGTACTTC
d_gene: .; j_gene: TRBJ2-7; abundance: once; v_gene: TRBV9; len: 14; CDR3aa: CASSVVDGAGEQYF; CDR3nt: TGTGCCAGCAGCGTAGTCGACGGGGCGGGGGAGCAGTACTTC
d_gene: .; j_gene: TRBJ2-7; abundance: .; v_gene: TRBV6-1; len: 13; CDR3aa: CASSDHNFYEQYF; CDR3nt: TGTGCCAGCAGTGACCACAACTTCTACGAGCAGTACTTC
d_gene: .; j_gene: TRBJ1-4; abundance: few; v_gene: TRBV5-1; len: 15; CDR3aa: CASSLQHKNNEKLFF; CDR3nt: TGCGCCAGCAGCTTGCAACATAAGAATAATGAAAAACTGTTTTTT
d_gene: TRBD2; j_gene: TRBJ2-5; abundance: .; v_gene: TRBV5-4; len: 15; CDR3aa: CAFSWSSGGVGTQYF; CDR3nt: TGTGCCTTCAGTTGGAGTAGCGGGGGAGTCGGGACCCAGTACTTC
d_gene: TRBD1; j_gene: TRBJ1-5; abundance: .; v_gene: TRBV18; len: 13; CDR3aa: CASSEGASQPQHF; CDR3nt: TGTGCCAGCTCAGAGGGGGCCTCGCAGCCCCAGCATTTT
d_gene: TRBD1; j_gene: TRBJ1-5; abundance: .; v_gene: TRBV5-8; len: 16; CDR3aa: CASSLRTGAGNQPQHF; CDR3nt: TGTGCCAGCAGCTTACGCACAGGGGCAGGAAATCAGCCCCAGCATTTT
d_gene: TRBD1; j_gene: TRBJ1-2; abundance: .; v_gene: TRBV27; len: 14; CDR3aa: CASSSGQGIGGYTF; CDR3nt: TGTGCCAGCAGTTCGGGACAGGGCATCGGCGGCTACACCTTC
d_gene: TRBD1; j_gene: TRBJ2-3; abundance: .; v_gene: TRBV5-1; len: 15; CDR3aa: CASSNLGTGTDTQYF; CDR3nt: TGCGCCAGCAGCAATCTCGGGACAGGGACAGATACGCAGTATTTT
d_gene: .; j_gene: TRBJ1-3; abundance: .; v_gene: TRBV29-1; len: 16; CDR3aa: CSVEDPKLGSGNTIYF; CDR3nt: TGCAGCGTTGAAGATCCCAAACTCGGCTCTGGAAACACCATATATTTT
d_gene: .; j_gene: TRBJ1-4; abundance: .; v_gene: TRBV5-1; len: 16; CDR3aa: CASSLGLGATNEKLFF; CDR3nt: TGCGCCAGCAGCTTGGGCTTGGGAGCGACTAATGAAAAACTGTTTTTT
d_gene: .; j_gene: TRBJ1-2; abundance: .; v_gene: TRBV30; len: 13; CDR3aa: CAWSAGPAIGYTF; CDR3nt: TGTGCCTGGAGCGCGGGCCCGGCTATTGGCTACACCTTC
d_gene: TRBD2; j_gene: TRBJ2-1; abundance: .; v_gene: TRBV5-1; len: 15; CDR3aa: CASSLGGLGGNEQFF; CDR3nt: TGCGCCAGCAGCTTGGGAGGACTAGGTGGGAATGAGCAGTTCTTC
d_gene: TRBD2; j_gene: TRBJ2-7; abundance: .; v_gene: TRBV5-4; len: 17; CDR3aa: CASSPSSLAGGFYEQYF; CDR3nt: TGTGCCAGCAGCCCCTCCTCTCTAGCGGGGGGGTTCTACGAGCAGTACTTC
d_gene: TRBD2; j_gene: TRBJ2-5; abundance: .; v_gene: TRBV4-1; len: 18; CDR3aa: CASSQDQLAGGRQETQYF; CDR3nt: TGCGCCAGCAGCCAAGATCAACTAGCGGGGGGCCGACAAGAGACCCAGTACTTC
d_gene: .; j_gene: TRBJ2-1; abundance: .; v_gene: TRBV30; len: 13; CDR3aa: CAWSSRSYNEQFF; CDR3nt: TGTGCCTGGAGCTCTCGCTCCTACAATGAGCAGTTCTTC
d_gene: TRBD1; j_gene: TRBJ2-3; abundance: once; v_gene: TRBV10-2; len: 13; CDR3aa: CASRDRVGSTQYF; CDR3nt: TGCGCCAGCAGGGACAGGGTTGGAAGTACGCAGTATTTT
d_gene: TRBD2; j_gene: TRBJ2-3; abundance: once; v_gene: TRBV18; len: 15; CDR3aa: CASSRLAGSTDTQYF; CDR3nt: TGTGCCAGCTCACGTCTAGCGGGGAGCACAGATACGCAGTATTTT
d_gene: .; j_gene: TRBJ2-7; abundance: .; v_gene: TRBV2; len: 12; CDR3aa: CASSVRDYEQYF; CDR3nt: TGTGCCAGCAGTGTGAGAGACTACGAGCAGTACTTC
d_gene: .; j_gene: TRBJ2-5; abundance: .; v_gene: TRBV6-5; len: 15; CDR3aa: CASSPTLGVQETQYF; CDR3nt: TGTGCCAGCAGCCCAACTTTGGGGGTCCAAGAGACCCAGTACTTC
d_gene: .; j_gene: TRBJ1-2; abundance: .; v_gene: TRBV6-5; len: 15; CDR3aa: CASSYGWGQDYGYTF; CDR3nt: TGTGCCAGCAGTTACGGGTGGGGACAAGACTATGGCTACACCTTC
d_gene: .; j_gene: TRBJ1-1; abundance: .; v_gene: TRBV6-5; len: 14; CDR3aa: CASSQGPTRTEAFF; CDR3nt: TGTGCCAGCAGTCAAGGACCCACTCGCACTGAAGCTTTCTTT
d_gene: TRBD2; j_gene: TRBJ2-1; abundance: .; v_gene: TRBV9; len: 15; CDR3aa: CASSIGTSGHNEQFF; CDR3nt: TGTGCCAGCAGCATCGGGACTAGCGGTCACAATGAGCAGTTCTTC
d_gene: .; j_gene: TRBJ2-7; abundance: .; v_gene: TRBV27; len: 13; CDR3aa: CASSFGAYGWQYF; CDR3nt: TGTGCCAGCAGTTTCGGGGCGTATGGTTGGCAGTACTTC
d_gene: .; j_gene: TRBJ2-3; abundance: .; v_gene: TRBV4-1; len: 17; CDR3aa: CASSQDPGPSHTDTQYF; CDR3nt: TGCGCCAGCAGCCAAGATCCGGGACCCTCCCACACAGATACGCAGTATTTT
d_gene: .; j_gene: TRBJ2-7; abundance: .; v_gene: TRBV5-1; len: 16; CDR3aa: CASSLGGTTPSYEQYF; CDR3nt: TGCGCCAGCAGCTTGGGGGGGACAACTCCCTCCTACGAGCAGTACTTC
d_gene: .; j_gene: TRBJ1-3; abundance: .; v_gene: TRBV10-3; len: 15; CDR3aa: CAISEPASSGNTIYF; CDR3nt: TGTGCCATCAGTGAGCCGGCGAGCTCTGGAAACACCATATATTTT
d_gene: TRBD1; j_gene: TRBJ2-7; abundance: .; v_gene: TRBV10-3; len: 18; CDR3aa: CAISESLGRDRAPYEQYF; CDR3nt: TGTGCCATCAGTGAGTCATTAGGGCGGGACAGGGCACCTTACGAGCAGTACTTC
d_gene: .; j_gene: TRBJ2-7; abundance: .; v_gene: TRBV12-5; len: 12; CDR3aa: CASGLGKNEQYF; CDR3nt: TGTGCTAGTGGTTTGGGCAAGAACGAGCAGTACTTC
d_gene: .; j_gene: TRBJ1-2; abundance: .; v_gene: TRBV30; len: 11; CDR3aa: CAWSELYGYTF; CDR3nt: TGTGCCTGGAGTGAGCTCTATGGCTACACCTTC
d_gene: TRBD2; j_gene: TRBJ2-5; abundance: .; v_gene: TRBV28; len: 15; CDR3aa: CASSLGTSKGETQYF; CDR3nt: TGTGCCAGCAGTTTGGGGACTAGCAAAGGAGAGACCCAGTACTTC
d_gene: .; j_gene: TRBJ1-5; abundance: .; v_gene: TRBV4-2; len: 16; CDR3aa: CASSQDWGGNNQPQHF; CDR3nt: TGTGCCAGCAGCCAAGATTGGGGAGGGAACAATCAGCCCCAGCATTTT
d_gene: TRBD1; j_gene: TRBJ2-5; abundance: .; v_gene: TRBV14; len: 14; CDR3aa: CASSHRGQGATQYF; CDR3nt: TGTGCCAGCAGCCACCGGGGACAGGGGGCGACCCAGTACTTC
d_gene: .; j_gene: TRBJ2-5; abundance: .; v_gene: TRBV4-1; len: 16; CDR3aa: CASSQPVRGGRETQYF; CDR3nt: TGCGCCAGCAGCCAACCTGTAAGGGGGGGCAGAGAGACCCAGTACTTC
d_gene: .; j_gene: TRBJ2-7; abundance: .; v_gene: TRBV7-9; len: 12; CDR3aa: CASSVTRYEQYF; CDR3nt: TGTGCCAGCAGCGTGACGCGTTACGAGCAGTACTTC